This is a list of T cell receptor beta chains from one sample in a study of shared clonotypes between healthy human individuals. TCRdb keeps only in-frame clones here, not all; method: immunoSEQ multiplex PCR. Of around 2,000,000 clones listed, more than 85% are singletons. Sequencing was performed on naive CD8+ T cells from PBMCs. Every receptor here comes from a man between 18 and 29 years old in good health. Some clones in this sample may be carry-over from other donors' samples. The CDR3 runs from the conserved cysteine through the conserved F or W. The D gene is left open where the match is weak. Rows may omit the clone size; those that give it use once, few, many or a size class.

clone_size: NA
d_call: TRBD2
j_call: TRBJ2-7
v_call: TRBV6-5
cdr3_aa: CASSYRAGLAGLEQYF
cdr3_nt: TGTGCCAGCAGTTACAGGGCGGGGCTAGCGGGATTAGAGCAGTACTTC

clone_size: NA
d_call: TRBD2
j_call: TRBJ2-3
v_call: TRBV25-1
cdr3_aa: CASSEWTSAYTDTQYF
cdr3_nt: TGTGCCAGCAGTGAATGGACTAGCGCTTACACAGATACGCAGTATTTT

clone_size: once
d_call: NA
j_call: TRBJ2-1
v_call: TRBV9
cdr3_aa: CASSPRVISYNEQFF
cdr3_nt: TGTGCCAGCAGCCCTCGGGTGATCTCCTACAATGAGCAGTTCTTC

clone_size: NA
d_call: NA
j_call: TRBJ2-1
v_call: TRBV21-1
cdr3_aa: CASSKVNSIIEQFF
cdr3_nt: TGTGCCAGCAGCAAAGTGAACAGCATAATTGAGCAGTTCTTC

clone_size: NA
d_call: NA
j_call: TRBJ1-5
v_call: TRBV7-9
cdr3_aa: CASSLASGTLSNQPQHF
cdr3_nt: TGTGCCAGCAGCTTAGCGTCAGGGACGTTAAGCAATCAGCCCCAGCATTTT

clone_size: once
d_call: TRBD1
j_call: TRBJ1-5
v_call: TRBV7-2
cdr3_aa: CASSLRGQWGSLSNQPQHF
cdr3_nt: TGTGCCAGCAGCCTTCGGGGACAGTGGGGGAGTTTGAGCAATCAGCCCCAGCATTTT

clone_size: NA
d_call: NA
j_call: TRBJ2-7
v_call: TRBV4-1
cdr3_aa: CASSQDSRGAGSYEQYF
cdr3_nt: TGCGCCAGCAGCCAAGATTCCAGGGGAGCGGGGTCCTACGAGCAGTACTTC

clone_size: once
d_call: TRBD2
j_call: TRBJ2-1
v_call: TRBV27
cdr3_aa: CASSSGLDNEQFF
cdr3_nt: TGTGCCAGCAGTTCCGGACTAGACAATGAGCAGTTCTTC

clone_size: NA
d_call: TRBD1
j_call: TRBJ1-2
v_call: TRBV5-6
cdr3_aa: CASSRGTGHGYTF
cdr3_nt: TGTGCCAGCAGCCGCGGGACAGGTCATGGCTACACCTTC

clone_size: NA
d_call: TRBD1
j_call: TRBJ1-2
v_call: TRBV11-2
cdr3_aa: CASSLRTGAWGGYTF
cdr3_nt: TGTGCCAGCAGCCTACGGACAGGGGCTTGGGGTGGCTACACCTTC

clone_size: NA
d_call: TRBD2
j_call: TRBJ2-1
v_call: TRBV2
cdr3_aa: CASSEGRQGGYNEQFF
cdr3_nt: TGTGCCAGCAGTGAAGGGAGGCAGGGAGGGTACAATGAGCAGTTCTTC

clone_size: NA
d_call: NA
j_call: TRBJ1-2
v_call: TRBV6-5
cdr3_aa: CANLQGLNGYTF
cdr3_nt: TGTGCCAACCTACAGGGTTTAAATGGCTACACCTTC

clone_size: NA
d_call: NA
j_call: TRBJ2-7
v_call: TRBV14
cdr3_aa: CASSQAARNEQYF
cdr3_nt: TGTGCCAGCAGCCAAGCAGCAAGGAACGAGCAGTACTTC

clone_size: NA
d_call: TRBD2
j_call: TRBJ2-7
v_call: TRBV7-8
cdr3_aa: CASSLERVSGRDYEQYF
cdr3_nt: TGTGCCAGCAGCTTAGAGAGGGTTAGCGGGAGGGATTACGAGCAGTACTTC

clone_size: NA
d_call: NA
j_call: TRBJ1-2
v_call: TRBV29-1
cdr3_aa: CSVEDTTVYTF
cdr3_nt: TGCAGCGTTGAAGACACAACGGTCTACACCTTC

clone_size: NA
d_call: NA
j_call: TRBJ1-4
v_call: TRBV9
cdr3_aa: CASSPDMGGYEKLFF
cdr3_nt: TGTGCCAGCAGCCCGGACATGGGGGGATATGAAAAACTGTTTTTT

clone_size: NA
d_call: NA
j_call: TRBJ1-2
v_call: TRBV9
cdr3_aa: CASSVGLGDYGYTF
cdr3_nt: TGTGCCAGCAGCGTAGGCCTGGGGGACTATGGCTACACCTTC

clone_size: NA
d_call: TRBD2
j_call: TRBJ2-1
v_call: TRBV19
cdr3_aa: CASSIGPGLASNEQFF
cdr3_nt: TGTGCCAGTAGTATAGGGCCGGGACTAGCGAGCAATGAGCAGTTCTTC

clone_size: once
d_call: TRBD1
j_call: TRBJ2-7
v_call: TRBV6-5
cdr3_aa: CASSPGGTSYEQYF
cdr3_nt: TGTGCCAGCAGTCCAGGGGGCACCTCCTACGAGCAGTACTTC

clone_size: NA
d_call: TRBD1
j_call: TRBJ1-4
v_call: TRBV27
cdr3_aa: CASSWTGSFEKLFF
cdr3_nt: TGTGCCAGCAGTTGGACAGGGTCTTTTGAAAAACTGTTTTTT

clone_size: few
d_call: NA
j_call: TRBJ1-2
v_call: TRBV27
cdr3_aa: CASRLYGEDYGYTF
cdr3_nt: TGTGCCAGCAGATTGTATGGGGAGGACTATGGCTACACCTTC

clone_size: NA
d_call: TRBD2
j_call: TRBJ2-1
v_call: TRBV5-1
cdr3_aa: CASLRGLAGVQNPNEQFF
cdr3_nt: TGCGCCAGCCTACGGGGACTAGCGGGAGTCCAGAACCCCAATGAGCAGTTCTTC

clone_size: NA
d_call: NA
j_call: TRBJ2-2
v_call: TRBV29-1
cdr3_aa: CSVIPWTAGELFF
cdr3_nt: TGCAGCGTAATACCCTGGACGGCGGGGGAGCTGTTTTTT

clone_size: NA
d_call: NA
j_call: TRBJ2-1
v_call: TRBV29-1
cdr3_aa: CSVLKYNEQFF
cdr3_nt: TGCAGCGTCCTCAAATACAATGAGCAGTTCTTC

clone_size: NA
d_call: NA
j_call: TRBJ1-5
v_call: TRBV5-6
cdr3_aa: CASSLGRSNQPQHF
cdr3_nt: TGTGCCAGCAGCTTAGGCAGGTCAAATCAGCCCCAGCATTTT

clone_size: NA
d_call: NA
j_call: TRBJ1-1
v_call: TRBV19
cdr3_aa: CASSISGELGNTEAFF
cdr3_nt: TGTGCCAGTAGTATATCAGGGGAGTTAGGGAACACTGAAGCTTTCTTT

clone_size: NA
d_call: NA
j_call: TRBJ1-1
v_call: TRBV6-5
cdr3_aa: CASSYSIGRMNTEAFF
cdr3_nt: TGTGCCAGCAGTTACTCGATTGGACGGATGAACACTGAAGCTTTCTTT

clone_size: NA
d_call: NA
j_call: TRBJ2-1
v_call: TRBV9
cdr3_aa: CASSVAGYNEQFF
cdr3_nt: TGTGCCAGCAGCGTAGCGGGCTACAATGAGCAGTTCTTC

clone_size: NA
d_call: TRBD1
j_call: TRBJ1-2
v_call: TRBV13
cdr3_aa: CASSLNRGRFYGYTF
cdr3_nt: TGTGCCAGCAGCTTAAACAGGGGGCGCTTCTATGGCTACACCTTC

clone_size: NA
d_call: NA
j_call: TRBJ2-7
v_call: TRBV27
cdr3_aa: CASSFLGGAPTYEQYF
cdr3_nt: TGTGCCAGCAGTTTCCTCGGCGGGGCACCCACCTACGAGCAGTACTTC

clone_size: NA
d_call: NA
j_call: TRBJ1-1
v_call: TRBV30
cdr3_aa: CAWKNPGTLNTEAFF
cdr3_nt: TGTGCCTGGAAAAACCCAGGGACTTTGAACACTGAAGCTTTCTTT

clone_size: NA
d_call: NA
j_call: TRBJ1-6
v_call: TRBV7-9
cdr3_aa: CASSSTGLGDNSPLHF
cdr3_nt: TGTGCCAGCAGCTCCACCGGACTTGGGGATAATTCACCCCTCCACTTT

clone_size: NA
d_call: NA
j_call: TRBJ2-1
v_call: TRBV29-1
cdr3_aa: CSALQPSDPTNEQFF
cdr3_nt: TGCAGCGCTCTACAACCTAGCGACCCAACCAATGAGCAGTTCTTC

clone_size: NA
d_call: TRBD1
j_call: TRBJ2-2
v_call: TRBV28
cdr3_aa: CASSIQGHTGELFF
cdr3_nt: TGTGCCAGCAGTATACAGGGGCACACCGGGGAGCTGTTTTTT

clone_size: NA
d_call: NA
j_call: TRBJ2-3
v_call: TRBV27
cdr3_aa: CASSSFDTQYF
cdr3_nt: TGTGCCAGCAGTTCCTTCGACACGCAGTATTTT

clone_size: NA
d_call: NA
j_call: TRBJ1-2
v_call: TRBV27
cdr3_aa: CASTSGGGYTF
cdr3_nt: TGTGCCAGCACGAGCGGGGGAGGCTACACCTTC

clone_size: NA
d_call: TRBD1
j_call: TRBJ2-7
v_call: TRBV28
cdr3_aa: CASSPTGTGGLYEQYF
cdr3_nt: TGTGCCAGCAGCCCGACCGGGACAGGGGGTTTGTACGAGCAGTACTTC

clone_size: NA
d_call: TRBD1
j_call: TRBJ1-4
v_call: TRBV10-3
cdr3_aa: CAIGQGAPNDEKLFF
cdr3_nt: TGTGCCATCGGGCAGGGGGCTCCAAACGATGAAAAACTGTTTTTT